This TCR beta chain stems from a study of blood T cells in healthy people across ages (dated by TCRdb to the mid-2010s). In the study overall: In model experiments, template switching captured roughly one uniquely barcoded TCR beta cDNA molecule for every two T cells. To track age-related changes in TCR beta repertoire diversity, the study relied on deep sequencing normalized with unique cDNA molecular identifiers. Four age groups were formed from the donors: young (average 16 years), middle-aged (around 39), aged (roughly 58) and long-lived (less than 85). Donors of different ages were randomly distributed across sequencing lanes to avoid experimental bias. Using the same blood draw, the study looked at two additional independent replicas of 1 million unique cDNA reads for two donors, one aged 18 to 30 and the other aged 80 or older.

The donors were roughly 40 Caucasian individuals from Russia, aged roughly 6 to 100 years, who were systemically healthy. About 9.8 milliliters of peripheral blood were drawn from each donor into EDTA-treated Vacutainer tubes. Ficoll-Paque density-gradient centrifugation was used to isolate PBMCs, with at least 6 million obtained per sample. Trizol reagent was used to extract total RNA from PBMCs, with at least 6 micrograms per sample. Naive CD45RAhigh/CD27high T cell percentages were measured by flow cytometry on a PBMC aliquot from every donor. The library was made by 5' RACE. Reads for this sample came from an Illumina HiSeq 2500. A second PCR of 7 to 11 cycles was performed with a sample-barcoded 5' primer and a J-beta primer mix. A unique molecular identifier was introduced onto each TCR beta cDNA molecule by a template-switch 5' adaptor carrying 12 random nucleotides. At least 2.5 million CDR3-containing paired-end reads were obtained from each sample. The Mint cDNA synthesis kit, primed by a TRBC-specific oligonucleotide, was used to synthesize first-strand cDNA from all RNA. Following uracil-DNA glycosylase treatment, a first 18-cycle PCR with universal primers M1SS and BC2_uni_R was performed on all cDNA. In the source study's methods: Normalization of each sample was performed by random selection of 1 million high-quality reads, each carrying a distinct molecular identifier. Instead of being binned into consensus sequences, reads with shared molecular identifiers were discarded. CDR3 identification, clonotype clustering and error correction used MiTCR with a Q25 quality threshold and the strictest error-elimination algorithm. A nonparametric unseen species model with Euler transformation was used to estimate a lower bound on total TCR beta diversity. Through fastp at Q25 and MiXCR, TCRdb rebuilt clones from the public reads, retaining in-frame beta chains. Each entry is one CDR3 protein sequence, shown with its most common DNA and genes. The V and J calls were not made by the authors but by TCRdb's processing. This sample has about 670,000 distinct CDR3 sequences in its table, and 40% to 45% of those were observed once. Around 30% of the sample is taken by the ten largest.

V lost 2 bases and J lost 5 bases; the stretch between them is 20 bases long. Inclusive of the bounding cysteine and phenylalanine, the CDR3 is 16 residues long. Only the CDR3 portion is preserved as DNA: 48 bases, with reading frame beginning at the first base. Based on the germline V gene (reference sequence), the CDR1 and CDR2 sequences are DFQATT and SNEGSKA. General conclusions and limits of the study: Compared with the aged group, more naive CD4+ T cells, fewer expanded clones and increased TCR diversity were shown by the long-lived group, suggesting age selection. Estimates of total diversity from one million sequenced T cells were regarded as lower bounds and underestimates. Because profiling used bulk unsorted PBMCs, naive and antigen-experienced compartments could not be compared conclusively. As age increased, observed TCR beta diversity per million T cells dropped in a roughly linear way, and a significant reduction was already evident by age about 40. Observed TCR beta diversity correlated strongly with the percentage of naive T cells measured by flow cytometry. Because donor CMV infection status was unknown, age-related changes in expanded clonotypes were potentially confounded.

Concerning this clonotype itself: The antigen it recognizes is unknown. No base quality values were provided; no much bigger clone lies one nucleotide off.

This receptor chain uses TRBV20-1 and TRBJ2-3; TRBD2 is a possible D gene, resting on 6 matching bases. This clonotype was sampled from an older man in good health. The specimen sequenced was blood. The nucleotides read TGCAGTGCTAGATACTGGAGGGGTGGTTTCGAAGATACGCAGTATTTT. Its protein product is CSARYWRGGFEDTQYF.